What follows is one TCR beta chain and its context. Its ends do not fully match the called genes, so a read error is possible. This specimen comes from a study of control samples from healthy donors and cancer patients. This table comes from immunoSEQ multiplex PCR, and its TCRdb copy is limited to in-frame clones, with some not included. The sample yields under 95,000 clones, roughly nine tenths seen once. The CDR3 is made up of 12 amino acids. Per the germline V gene, CDR1 is KGHSH and CDR2 is LQKENI. The V and J genes are TRBV18 and TRBJ2-5; no reliable D call. Sequencing was performed on blood. This TCR was recovered from a woman aged 25 to 45 in good health. The chain's CDR3 is CASSTPSETQYF. The CDR3 DNA follows: TGTGCCAGCTCAACACCTTCTGAGACCCAGTACTTC.